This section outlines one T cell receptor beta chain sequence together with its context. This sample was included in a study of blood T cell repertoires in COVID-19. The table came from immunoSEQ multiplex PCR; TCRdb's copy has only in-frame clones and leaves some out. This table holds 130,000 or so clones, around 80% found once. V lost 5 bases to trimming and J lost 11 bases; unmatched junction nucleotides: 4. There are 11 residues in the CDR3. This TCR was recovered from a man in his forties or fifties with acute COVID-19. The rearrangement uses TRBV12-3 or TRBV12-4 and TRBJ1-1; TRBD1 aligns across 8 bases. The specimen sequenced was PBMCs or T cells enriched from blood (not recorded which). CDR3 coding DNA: TGTGCCAGCAGTCTAGGACAGGGTGCTTTCTTT. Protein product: CASSLGQGAFF.